Each of the 22 T cell receptor beta chains below was sequenced from the same sample in a study of blood T cell repertoires in COVID-19. TCRdb's table, derived via immunoSEQ multiplex PCR, lists solely in-frame clones and lacks some. The table shows more than 150,000 clones, with about 80% occurring only once. Sequenced input: PBMCs or T cells enriched from blood (not recorded which). The receptors derive from a man aged 60-69 years who had been exposed to COVID-19.

The V and J genes are TRBV7-9 and TRBJ2-1, with 15 bases identical to TRBD2. V shed 5 bases and J 9 bases; nucleotides not matched to a gene: 5. There are 15 residues in the CDR3. CDR1 and CDR2 from the germline V gene are SEHNR and FQNEAQ (reference sequence). CDR3 sequence (DNA): TGTGCCAGCAGCCAGGGACTAGCGGGAGGTCGTGAGCAGTTCTTC. Translated, it gives CASSQGLAGGREQFF.

The J gene is TRBJ1-2, the V gene TRBV5-6; D gene uncertain. Looked up from germline, CDR1 is SGHDT and CDR2 is YYEEEE. The CDR3 spans 14 residues. Trimming cost V 3 bases and J 2 bases, with 11 bases left between them. The CDR3 spells CASSSLTVNYGYTF. The CDR3, as DNA: TGTGCCAGCAGCTCCTTGACTGTAAACTATGGCTACACCTTC.

This clone showed up many times. The rearrangement joins TRBV18 to TRBJ2-3; no definite D call. CDR3 size: 12 residues. The V end was cut by 6 bases, the J end by 4 bases, with 8 bases between. The germline gives CDR1 KGHSH, CDR2 LQKENI. As DNA, the CDR3 is TGTGCCAGCTCCCTACCCCCAGATACGCAGTATTTT. This translates into CASSLPPDTQYF.

This clone has a handful of counts. This chain uses TRBV5-1 with TRBJ2-7; 8 bases agree with TRBD1. This CDR3 contains 13 residues. CDR1 is SGHRS, CDR2 YFSETQ, per germline. V lost 3 bases, J lost 6 bases, and 5 bases stayed unmatched. In DNA form, the CDR3 reads TGCGCCAGCAGCTCGACAGGGGTTGCCGAGCAGTACTTC. This encodes CASSSTGVAEQYF.

The J gene is TRBJ1-1, the V gene TRBV3-1 (or the pseudogene TRBV3-2); unclear D gene. The CDR3 has 15 amino acids. CDR1 LGHDT and CDR2 YNNKEL come from the germline V gene (reference sequence). Trimming removed 4 bases from V and 6 bases from J, with 18 bases in between. CDR3 sequence reads: CASSLGPAGHAEAFF. CDR3 DNA: TGTGCCAGCAGCCTAGGCCCAGCAGGTCACGCTGAAGCTTTCTTT.

A few counts support this clone. This sequence joins TRBV19 and TRBJ1-2, with 7 bases identical to TRBD1. Trimming at V came to 6 bases and at J to 4 bases, leaving 14 bases not matched to a gene. This CDR3 comprises 16 residues. CDR1 and CDR2 from the germline V gene are LNHDA and SQIVND (reference sequence). CDR3 in amino acids: CASSITTGEEGYGYTF. The DNA of the CDR3 is TGTGCCAGTAGCATCACCACAGGGGAGGAAGGCTATGGCTACACCTTC.

The V call is TRBV25-1, the J call TRBJ1-4; 9 nucleotides agree with TRBD1. Germline CDR1 MGHDK, CDR2 SYGVNS. The CDR3 has 14 amino acids. J lost 8 bases, V lost 3 bases, and 4 bases had no gene match. The CDR3 loop is CASSEGTGYEKLFF. In nucleotides, the CDR3 is TGTGCCAGCAGTGAGGGGACAGGGTACGAAAAACTGTTTTTT.

The chain combines TRBV5-1 with TRBJ2-5, with a possible D match to TRBD2 (5 bases). Germline V gene data show CDR1 as SGHRS and CDR2 as YFSETQ. V was trimmed by 3 bases and J by 4 bases, leaving 16 bases between them. The CDR3 covers 15 residues. In nucleotides, the CDR3 is TGCGCCAGCAGCTCCCCCAATGAGGCGGGAGAGACCCAGTACTTC. Translating it yields CASSSPNEAGETQYF.

Points on this clone: This sample also contains other DNA sequences that code for the same CDR3. The genes are TRBV10-3 and TRBJ1-1; D is unclear. Deletions cut 6 bases from V and 1 base from J, with 3 bases between. Germline values: CDR1 ENHRY, CDR2 SYGVKD. The CDR3 consists of 11 residues. CDR3 nucleotides: TGTGCCATCAGACAGAACACTGAAGCTTTCTTT. Encoded protein: CAIRQNTEAFF.

The chain carries TRBV24-1 and TRBJ1-4; TRBD1 aligns across 7 bases. J lost 8 bases, V lost 3 bases, and 11 bases had no gene match. Per the germline V gene, CDR1 is KGHDR and CDR2 is SFDVKD. The CDR3 length is 16 residues. The CDR3 DNA is TGTGCCACCAGTGATCGTCACAGGGGAGGAGAAGAAAAACTGTTTTTT. Translated, it gives CATSDRHRGGEEKLFF.

The rearrangement uses TRBV7-2 and TRBJ2-3, with 8 positions matching TRBD2. The junction had 6 bases not matched to a gene; V was cut back by 2 bases and J by 2 bases. This CDR3 contains 16 residues. Germline V gene sequence: CDR1 SGHTA, CDR2 FQGNSA. CDR3 nucleotides: TGTGCCAGCAGCTTACGGGCTAGCGGGTACACAGATACGCAGTATTTT. Its translation: CASSLRASGYTDTQYF.

The DNA of the CDR3 is TGTGCCAGCAGTGGCCCGAACACCGGGGAGCTGTTTTTT. It is translated as CASSGPNTGELFF. J is TRBJ2-2 and V is TRBV28; no clear D gene. Germline CDR1 reads MDHEN; CDR2 reads SYDVKM. This CDR3 has 13 residues. The germline V and J ends were trimmed by 5 bases and 0 bases, with 4 bases remaining between them.

The chain recombines TRBV4-1 with TRBJ2-3; 8 nucleotides match TRBD2. Trimming took 0 bases from V and 2 from J; bases not matched to a gene: 4. The CDR3 sequence is 16 residues long. Germline V gene data show CDR1 as MGHRA and CDR2 as YSYEKL. Written as DNA, the CDR3 is TGCGCCAGCAGCCAAGACCGTAGCGGGACCACAGATACGCAGTATTTT. It yields the protein CASSQDRSGTTDTQYF.

This clone was seen many times. The gene calls are TRBV28 and TRBJ1-1; D may be TRBD1 (6 bases). Trimming cost V 8 bases and J 0 bases, with 13 bases left between them. CDR1 is MDHEN, CDR2 SYDVKM, per germline. The CDR3 consists of 14 residues. CDR3 in amino acids: CASVPGALNTEAFF. The CDR3 DNA reads as TGTGCCAGCGTCCCAGGGGCCCTGAACACTGAAGCTTTCTTT.

The chain uses TRBV7-9 and TRBJ1-2; 9 bases line up with TRBD1. Germline assignment: CDR1 SEHNR and CDR2 FQNEAQ (reference sequence). With 11 bases clipped from V and 5 bases from J, the junction kept 18 bases outside the gene matches. This CDR3 spans 16 amino acids. The CDR3 region is CASQRDTGGFGYGYTF. The CDR3 coding sequence is TGTGCCTCTCAGCGTGACACAGGGGGCTTTGGGTATGGCTACACCTTC.

V and J are TRBV5-4 and TRBJ1-1; D gene unclear. The CDR3 consists of 15 residues. The germline gives CDR1 SGHNT, CDR2 YYREEE (reference sequence). V was pared by 4 bases and J by 1 base, with 14 bases between. Here the CDR3 reads CASSPPLGSNTEAFF. The CDR3 DNA reads as TGTGCCAGCAGCCCCCCGCTGGGCTCGAACACTGAAGCTTTCTTT.

V gene TRBV6-1 combines with J gene TRBJ1-1; D might be TRBD1 (5 bases). Trimming left V 3 bases short and J 6 bases short, with 14 bases between. This CDR3 contains 14 residues. Germline lookup yields CDR1 MNHNS and CDR2 SASEGT. CDR3 loop: CASSEMGGRSEAFF. The CDR3 region has the DNA TGTGCCAGCAGTGAGATGGGGGGGAGGTCTGAAGCTTTCTTT.

The rearrangement joins TRBV6-2 or TRBV6-3 to TRBJ1-5; D not resolved. Germline V gene data show CDR1 as MNHEY and CDR2 as SVGEGT. Deletions cut 5 bases from V and 2 bases from J, with 10 bases between. The CDR3 is made up of 14 amino acids. This CDR3 reads CASSPPAGNQPQHF. CDR3 DNA: TGTGCCAGCAGTCCGCCGGCGGGCAATCAGCCCCAGCATTTT.

The genes are TRBV7-3 and TRBJ2-2, with D perhaps TRBD2 (6 bases). V lost 5 bases and J lost 1, with 8 bases in between. CDR1 and CDR2 from the germline V gene are SGHTA and FQGTGA. There are 14 residues in the CDR3. The CDR3: CASSRERNTGELFF. As DNA, the CDR3 is TGTGCCAGCAGCCGGGAGCGGAACACCGGGGAGCTGTTTTTT.

The chain is built from TRBV5-1 and TRBJ2-1, with 10 bases matching TRBD1. The germline CDR1 and CDR2 sequences are SGHRS and YFSETQ. The CDR3 sequence is 15 residues long. The trim removed 6 bases at V and 6 bases at J, leaving 9 bases unmatched. The CDR3 region is CASKPGQGLGNEQFF. The DNA for the CDR3 is TGCGCCAGCAAACCGGGACAGGGGCTAGGCAATGAGCAGTTCTTC. The full variable domain, in which reference TRBV5-1 and TRBJ2-1 provide the parts outside the CDR3, is KAGVTQTPRYLIKTRGQQVTLSCSPISGHRSVSWYQQTPGQGLQFLFEYFSETQRNKGNFPGRFSGRQFSNSRSEMNVSTLELGDSALYLCASKPGQGLGNEQFFGPGTRLTVL.

The V gene is TRBV12-3 or TRBV12-4, the J gene TRBJ2-7; a weak D match, TRBD1 (5 bases). The CDR3 is made up of 13 amino acids. V gave up 2 bases and J gave up 3 bases, with 8 bases separating them. CDR3 loop: CASSLRQGYEQYF. The CDR3, as DNA: TGTGCCAGCAGTTTACGGCAGGGCTACGAGCAGTACTTC.

This clone was picked up one time. The chain uses TRBV29-1 and TRBJ1-4; TRBD1 might be the D (5 bases). V dropped 0 bases and J dropped 14 bases, with 13 bases sitting between them. Germline assignment: CDR1 SQVTM and CDR2 ANQGSEA. CDR3 length: 12 amino acids. The CDR3 loop reads CSVEDRRGWLFF. The CDR3 coding sequence is TGCAGCGTTGAAGATCGACGGGGGTGGCTGTTTTTT.